This TCR beta chain was captured by sequencing in a study of control samples from healthy donors and cancer patients. Some clones are missing from TCRdb's copy, which holds only in-frame ones; the method was immunoSEQ multiplex PCR. The data contain 95,000 to 150,000 clones, about 89% of them singletons. This CDR3 comprises 12 residues. The V gene lost 6 bases and the J gene lost 6 bases, with 8 bases spanning the gap. CDR1 and CDR2 (germline): MNHEY, SMNVEV (reference sequence). Sequenced: blood. The chain is built from TRBV27 and TRBJ2-2; D remains unclear. The sequence derives from a woman between 18 and 29 years old in good health. CDR3 loop: CASSRAAGELFF. CDR3 coding DNA: TGTGCCAGCAGCCGGGCGGCCGGGGAGCTGTTTTTT.